This T cell receptor beta chain was observed in a study of spatial heterogeneity in lung cancer. Overall study findings and caveats: Ubiquitous, expanded tumor-derived TCRs were more frequently observed in blood at resection than at follow-up.

Time point meaning: sample taken at primary tumor resection. Patients with untreated early-stage non-small cell lung cancer, numbering 72, were the donors. Trimming cost V 4 bases and J 5 bases, with 15 bases left between them. The germline CDR1 and CDR2 sequences are SGHVS and FNYEAQ. This CDR3 has 15 residues. This clonotype was counted ten times or more. As yet, its antigen is unknown. MiXCR, run by TCRdb on the 5' RACE reads, gives a single entry per CDR3 protein. There are roughly 8,000 distinct CDR3 sequences in the sample; roughly 9.2% occur only once, and about half lies in the top ten. The source was PBMCs, collected at surgery. This rearrangement joins TRBV7-6 to TRBJ2-1; D tentatively reads TRBD1 or TRBD2 (7 bases each). The sequence derives from a male donor with early-stage non-small cell lung cancer. The CDR3 is CASSSRGGFDNEQFF. In DNA, the CDR3 is TGTGCCAGCAGCTCCAGGGGGGGTTTTGACAATGAGCAGTTCTTC.